Sequencing of this T cell receptor (beta chain) was carried out in a study of blood T cell repertoires in COVID-19. Overall study: Spain, Italy and the United States supplied samples that represented acute and convalescent COVID-19. T cells, B-cell-depleted T cells, or PBMCs provided the cDNA or gDNA that served as material.

Per the authors' pipeline: Nucleated cell counts were estimated from reference gene primer amplification. The method was immunoSEQ multiplex PCR; TCRdb's version includes in-frame clones alone and lacks a portion of them. D and trimming come from the DNA, and the V and J calls and clone size come from that table. The sample has some 120,000 clones; approximately 86% are singletons. Germline CDR1 and CDR2: SGHDN and FVKESK. J was trimmed by 5 bases and V by 8 bases; bases with no gene match: 7. The CDR3 consists of 13 residues. The rearrangement uses TRBV14 and TRBJ2-7, with TRBD1 matching over 9 bases. Sequencing was done on a sample of peripheral blood. The origin of this receptor is a middle-aged man with acute or convalescent COVID-19. The CDR3 DNA reads as TGTGCCAGCGGCCGGGACAGGGTAGACGAGCAGTACTTC. It codes for CASGRDRVDEQYF.